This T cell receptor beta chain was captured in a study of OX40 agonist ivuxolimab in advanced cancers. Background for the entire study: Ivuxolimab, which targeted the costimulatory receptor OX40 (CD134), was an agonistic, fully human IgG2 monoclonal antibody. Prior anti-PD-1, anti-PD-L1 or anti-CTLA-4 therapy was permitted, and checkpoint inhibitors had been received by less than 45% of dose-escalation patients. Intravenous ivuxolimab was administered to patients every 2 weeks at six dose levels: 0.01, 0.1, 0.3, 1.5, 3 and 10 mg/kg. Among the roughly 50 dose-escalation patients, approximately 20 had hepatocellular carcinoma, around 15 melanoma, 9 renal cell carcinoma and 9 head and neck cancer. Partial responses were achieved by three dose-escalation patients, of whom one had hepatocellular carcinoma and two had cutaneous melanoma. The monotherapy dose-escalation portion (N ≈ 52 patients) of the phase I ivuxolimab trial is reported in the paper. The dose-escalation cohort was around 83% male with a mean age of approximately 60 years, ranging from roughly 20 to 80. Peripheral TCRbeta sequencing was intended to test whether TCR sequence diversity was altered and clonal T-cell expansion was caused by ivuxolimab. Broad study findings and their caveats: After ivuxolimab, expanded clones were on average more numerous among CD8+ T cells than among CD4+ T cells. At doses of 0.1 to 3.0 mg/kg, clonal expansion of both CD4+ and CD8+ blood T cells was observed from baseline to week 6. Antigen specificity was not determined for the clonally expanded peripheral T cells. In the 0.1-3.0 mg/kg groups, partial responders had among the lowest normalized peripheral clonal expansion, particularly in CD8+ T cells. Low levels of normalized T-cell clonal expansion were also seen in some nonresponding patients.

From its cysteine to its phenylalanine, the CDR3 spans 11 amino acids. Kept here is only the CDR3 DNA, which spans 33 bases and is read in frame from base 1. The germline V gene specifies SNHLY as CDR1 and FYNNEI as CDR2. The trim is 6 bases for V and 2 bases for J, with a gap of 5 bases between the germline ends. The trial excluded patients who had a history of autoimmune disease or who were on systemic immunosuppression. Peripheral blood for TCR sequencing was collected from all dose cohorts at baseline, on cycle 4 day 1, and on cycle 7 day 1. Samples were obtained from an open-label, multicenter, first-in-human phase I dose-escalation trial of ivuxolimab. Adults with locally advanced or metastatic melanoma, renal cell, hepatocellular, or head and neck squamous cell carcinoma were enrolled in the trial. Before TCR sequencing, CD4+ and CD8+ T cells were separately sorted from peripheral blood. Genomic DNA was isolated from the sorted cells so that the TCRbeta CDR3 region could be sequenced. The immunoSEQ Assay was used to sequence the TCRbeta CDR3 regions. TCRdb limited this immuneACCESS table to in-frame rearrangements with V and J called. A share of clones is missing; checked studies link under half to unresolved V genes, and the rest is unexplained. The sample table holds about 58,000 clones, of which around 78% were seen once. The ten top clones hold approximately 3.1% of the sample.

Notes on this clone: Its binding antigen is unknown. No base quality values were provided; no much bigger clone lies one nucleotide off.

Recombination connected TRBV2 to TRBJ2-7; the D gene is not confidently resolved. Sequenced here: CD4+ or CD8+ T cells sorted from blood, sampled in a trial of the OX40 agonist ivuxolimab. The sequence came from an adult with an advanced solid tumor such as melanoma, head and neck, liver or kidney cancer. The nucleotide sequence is TGTGCCAGCAGCCCTACCTACGAGCAGTACTTC. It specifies CASSPTYEQYF.